The rows below give T cell receptor beta chains drawn from one sample of a study of blood T cells in healthy people across ages. TCRdb reprocessed the 5' RACE reads via MiXCR and lists one record per CDR3 protein. The table shows 650,000 to 700,000 distinct CDR3 sequences, with over 40% occurring only once. What was sequenced was blood. These receptor sequences come from a woman at least 80 years old in good health. CDR3s include the opening cysteine and the closing phenylalanine or tryptophan. A D gene is named only where the DNA matches it firmly. A clone size is listed for some rows: how often the clone was seen (once, few, many), or a class if it is expanded.

>TRBJ1-3|TRBV7-9|NA|once
CASSPPATGSGNTIYF
TGTGCCAGCAGCCCCCCTGCGACAGGTTCTGGAAACACCATATATTTT
>TRBJ2-5|TRBV7-9|NA|few
CATRTLETQYF
TGTGCCACCCGGACCTTAGAGACCCAGTACTTC
>TRBJ2-7|TRBV6-5|TRBD1|NA
CASSSTGTGLYEQYF
TGTGCCAGCAGTTCCACCGGGACAGGTCTCTACGAGCAGTACTTC
>TRBJ2-2|TRBV20-1|TRBD2|NA
CSAIAGGPSGELFF
TGCAGTGCTATAGCGGGAGGGCCATCCGGGGAGCTGTTTTTT
>TRBJ1-1|TRBV6-5|NA|NA
CASTTRTDMNTEAFF
TGTGCCAGCACCACCAGGACGGACATGAACACTGAAGCTTTCTTT
>TRBJ2-2|TRBV12-3/TRBV12-4|TRBD1|NA
CASRPGQGVNTGELFF
TGTGCCAGCAGACCGGGACAGGGAGTGAACACCGGGGAGCTGTTTTTT
>TRBJ1-6|TRBV3-1|NA|NA
CASSQAEVGSPLHF
TGTGCCAGCAGCCAAGCAGAGGTTGGTTCACCCCTCCACTTT
>TRBJ2-2|TRBV24-1|NA|NA
CATSDFLASGELFF
TGTGCCACCAGTGATTTCCTAGCGAGCGGGGAGCTGTTTTTT
>TRBJ2-3|TRBV28|NA|many
CASSFPAEYTDTQYF
TGTGCCAGCAGTTTTCCGGCAGAATACACAGATACGCAGTATTTT
>TRBJ2-6|TRBV21-1|NA|NA
CASKSLAGPPSSGANVLTF
TGTGCCAGCAAAAGCCTAGCGGGACCTCCTAGCTCTGGGGCCAACGTCCTGACTTTC
>TRBJ2-7|TRBV5-1|NA|few
CASSPPGAGDYEQYF
TGCGCCAGCAGCCCACCGGGGGCGGGAGATTACGAGCAGTACTTC
>TRBJ2-7|TRBV20-1|TRBD2|NA
CSARTGTNPYEQYF
TGCAGTGCTAGGACCGGGACTAACCCCTACGAGCAGTACTTC
>TRBJ2-4|TRBV20-1|NA|NA
CSVPSDLTKNIQYF
TGTAGTGTTCCGTCGGATCTAACCAAAAACATTCAGTACTTC
>TRBJ1-4|TRBV11-2|NA|many
CASSFGQSGNEKLFF
TGTGCCAGCAGCTTTGGACAGTCGGGAAATGAAAAACTGTTTTTT
>TRBJ2-1|TRBV4-1|TRBD2|NA
CASSQGVGRGGSGEQFF
TGCGCCAGCAGCCAAGGCGTTGGGCGGGGGGGCTCTGGTGAGCAGTTCTTC
>TRBJ1-2|TRBV6-5|NA|NA
CASSAETHYGYTF
TGTGCCAGCAGTGCGGAGACCCACTATGGCTACACCTTC
>TRBJ2-1|TRBV24-1|NA|NA
CATSDPTGSSYNEQFF
TGTGCCACCAGTGACCCTACCGGGAGCTCCTACAATGAGCAGTTCTTC
>TRBJ2-1|TRBV15|NA|NA
CATSRVTDWTSSYNEQFF
TGTGCCACCAGCAGAGTTACGGACTGGACGAGCTCCTACAATGAGCAGTTCTTC
>TRBJ2-1|TRBV2|TRBD1|NA
CASSLGTGPYNEQFF
TGTGCCAGCAGTCTAGGGACAGGGCCCTACAATGAGCAGTTCTTC
>TRBJ2-3|TRBV4-1|NA|few
CASSQDFNTDTQYF
TGCGCCAGCAGCCAAGATTTCAACACAGATACGCAGTATTTT
>TRBJ2-3|TRBV20-1|NA|many
CSASAASTDTQYF
TGCAGTGCTAGTGCCGCGAGCACAGATACGCAGTATTTT
>TRBJ2-2|TRBV7-9|TRBD2|NA
CASKRDGPTGELFF
TGTGCCAGCAAGCGGGACGGCCCCACCGGGGAGCTGTTTTTT
>TRBJ2-1|TRBV5-1|TRBD2|NA
CASRPPLAGDDEQFF
TGCGCCAGCAGGCCCCCCCTAGCGGGAGACGATGAGCAGTTCTTC
>TRBJ1-5|TRBV27|TRBD1|many
CASSRQTGGLNQPQHF
TGTGCCAGCAGCCGTCAGACAGGGGGCCTCAATCAGCCCCAGCATTTT
>TRBJ2-1|TRBV11-2|TRBD1|many
CASSRSGGGYNEQFF
TGTGCCAGCAGCCGTTCAGGGGGCGGGTACAATGAGCAGTTCTTC
>TRBJ1-5|TRBV12-3/TRBV12-4|TRBD1|few
CASSFTGGVQPQHF
TGTGCCAGCAGTTTTACAGGGGGGGTTCAGCCCCAGCATTTT
>TRBJ1-6|TRBV4-3|NA|NA
CASSRLLGGISPLHF
TGCGCCAGCAGTCGTCTACTGGGGGGCATTTCACCCCTCCACTTT
>TRBJ2-1|TRBV20-1|TRBD2|few
CSASSSGGASYNEQFF
TGCAGTGCTTCCTCAAGCGGGGGGGCCTCCTACAATGAGCAGTTCTTC
>TRBJ1-2|TRBV7-9|TRBD1|NA
CASSNGTGWIYGYTF
TGTGCCAGCAGCAACGGGACAGGGTGGATCTATGGCTACACCTTC
>TRBJ2-7|TRBV5-6|NA|once
CASSPGTSFNEQYF
TGTGCCAGCAGCCCAGGCACTAGTTTCAACGAGCAGTACTTC
>TRBJ2-5|TRBV14|NA|once
CASSQVRGRETQYF
TGTGCCAGCAGCCAAGTTCGAGGGCGAGAGACCCAGTACTTC
>TRBJ2-1|TRBV9|TRBD2|many
CASSVSQGLAGSSYNEQFF
TGTGCCAGCAGCGTCTCTCAAGGTCTAGCGGGATCCTCCTACAATGAGCAGTTCTTC
>TRBJ2-7|TRBV5-5|NA|many
CASSKDGYEQYF
TGTGCCAGCAGCAAGGACGGCTACGAGCAGTACTTC
>TRBJ1-5|TRBV7-9|NA|NA
CASSLEGEQPQHF
TGTGCCAGCAGCTTAGAGGGGGAACAGCCCCAGCATTTT
>TRBJ2-1|TRBV7-2|TRBD2|few
CASSAAAGYEQFF
TGTGCCAGCAGCGCAGCAGCGGGATATGAGCAGTTCTTC
>TRBJ1-2|TRBV27|TRBD1|NA
CASSGPRQGTNYGYTF
TGTGCCAGCAGTGGTCCCCGACAGGGAACTAACTATGGCTACACCTTC
>TRBJ2-7|TRBV5-6|NA|many
CASSHGRATYEQYF
TGTGCCAGCAGCCACGGTCGAGCCACTTACGAGCAGTACTTC